The present T cell receptor beta chain was sequenced within a study of blood T cell repertoires in COVID-19. For the study at large: In each case, the material was cDNA or gDNA derived from T cells, B-cell-depleted T cells, or PBMCs.

CDR1 is SGHDT and CDR2 is YYEEEE in the germline V gene. With V trimmed by 2 bases and J by 1 base, 5 bases remained unmatched. This CDR3 region has 15 residues. In the original workflow: Estimated nucleated cell counts came from reference gene primer amplification. Using immunoSEQ multiplex PCR, the repertoire was profiled, and TCRdb retains in-frame clones only, with some absent. The V and J calls and clone size are taken from that table; D and trimming were inferred from the DNA. The data show roughly 87,000 clones, more than 70% seen once. This chain uses TRBV5-6 with TRBJ1-1, with 7 bases that match TRBD1. Sequenced material: peripheral blood. The receptor was isolated from a man aged 50 to 59 with active COVID-19. CDR3 DNA: TGTGCCAGCAGCTTAGGGGGCGCTGCGAACACTGAAGCTTTCTTT. Translation: CASSLGGAANTEAFF.